The 18 T cell receptor beta chains below come from one sample, sequenced in a study of blood T cells in healthy people across ages. For the second PCR, which ran for roughly 7 to 11 cycles, a sample-barcoded 5' primer and a J-beta primer mix were used. TCRdb processed the 5' RACE reads anew with MiXCR; each CDR3 protein has one entry. The sample holds approximately 1.5 million distinct CDR3 sequences; about 31% are singletons and the top ten take roughly 12%. Sequencing input: blood. These receptors all stem from a woman between 25 and 40 years old in good health.

The rearrangement links TRBV13 to TRBJ2-2; a weak D match, TRBD2 (7 bases). The CDR3 length is 18 residues. Per the germline V gene, CDR1 is PRHDT and CDR2 is FYEKMQ (reference sequence). V was cut by 1 base and J by 2 bases, with 17 bases left in between. Here the CDR3 reads CASSLETGGGRNTGELFF. The CDR3, as DNA: TGTGCCAGCAGCTTAGAAACTGGCGGGGGCCGCAACACCGGGGAGCTGTTTTTT.

This clonotype has just a few counts. V gene TRBV9 combines with J gene TRBJ1-2, with 9 positions matching TRBD1. Germline loops: CDR1 SGDLS, CDR2 YYNGEE. CDR3 size: 15 residues. The V gene end was trimmed by 4 bases and the J gene end by 4 bases; junction bases not matched to a gene: 8. DNA for the CDR3: TGTGCCAGCAGCTCTGGGACAGGGTCAGCCTATGGCTACACCTTC. Its protein product is CASSSGTGSAYGYTF.

The rearrangement joins TRBV6-2 or TRBV6-3 to TRBJ1-1; TRBD1 aligns across 7 bases. CDR1 is MNHEY and CDR2 is SVGEGT in the germline V gene. The CDR3 is 16 amino acids. With 0 bases clipped from V and 1 base from J, the junction kept 5 bases outside the gene matches. The CDR3 nucleotides read TGTGCCAGCAGTTACTCAACAGGGGATCCGAACACTGAAGCTTTCTTT. This gives the protein CASSYSTGDPNTEAFF.

This clonotype was detected only a few times. V and J are TRBV29-1 and TRBJ2-1; TRBD2 matches at 15 bases. The germline V gene has CDR1 SQVTM and CDR2 ANQGSEA. The CDR3 spans 15 residues. J gave up 8 bases and V 6 bases, and 8 bases lay outside the gene matches. The CDR3 DNA reads TGCAGCGTGGACGGACTAGCGGGAGGGCCCCATGAGCAGTTCTTC. The encoded protein is CSVDGLAGGPHEQFF.

The V gene is TRBV7-6, the J gene TRBJ2-1; D may correspond to TRBD1 or TRBD2 (6 bases each). Trimming took 4 bases from V and 4 from J, leaving 14 bases between them. Germline CDR1 reads SGHVS; CDR2 reads FNYEAQ. The length of the CDR3 is 15 residues. The CDR3: CASSSTRGIYNEQFF. CDR3 DNA sequence: TGTGCCAGCAGCTCGACTAGGGGGATATACAATGAGCAGTTCTTC.

Only a few counts were recorded for this clonotype. The V and J genes are TRBV7-3 and TRBJ2-1, with a weak D call TRBD2 (5 bases). Trimming cost V 5 bases and J 3 bases, with 17 bases left between them. The germline gives CDR1 SGHTA, CDR2 FQGTGA. CDR3 length: 16 residues. CDR3 DNA: TGTGCCAGCAGCGTAAGCCCCTCTGGACTCTACAATGAGCAGTTCTTC. Protein product: CASSVSPSGLYNEQFF.

This clonotype was counted many times. CDR3 sequence reads: CSAIVSGVPPELTDTQYF. The CDR3, as DNA: TGCAGTGCTATCGTGAGCGGGGTCCCTCCAGAGCTCACAGATACGCAGTATTTT. V and J are TRBV20-1 and TRBJ2-3; 7 bases match TRBD2. This CDR3 has 18 residues. The ends lost 4 bases at V and 2 bases at J; junction bases unmatched: 18. Germline values: CDR1 DFQATT, CDR2 SNEGSKA (reference sequence).

This clonotype was recorded many times. The V call is TRBV29-1, the J call TRBJ2-7; 9 nucleotides align to TRBD2. V lost 4 bases, J lost 1 base, and 8 bases stayed unmatched. The germline V gene encodes CDR1 SQVTM and CDR2 ANQGSEA. This CDR3 is 15 amino acids long. The CDR3 here is CSVVVSGSRSYEQYF. CDR3 nucleotide sequence: TGCAGCGTTGTGGTTAGCGGGAGTCGGTCCTACGAGCAGTACTTC.

The chain uses TRBV5-1 and TRBJ2-3; 7 positions match TRBD2. Germline-derived CDR1 and CDR2 are SGHRS and YFSETQ. V lost 0 bases and J lost 8; bases outside the gene matches: 6. This CDR3 comprises 14 residues. The CDR3 sequence is CASSLDAGEGTQYF. In DNA, the CDR3 is TGCGCCAGCAGCTTGGATGCGGGAGAAGGTACGCAGTATTTT. Full variable domain (missing parts from reference TRBV5-1 and TRBJ2-3): KAGVTQTPRYLIKTRGQQVTLSCSPISGHRSVSWYQQTPGQGLQFLFEYFSETQRNKGNFPGRFSGRQFSNSRSEMNVSTLELGDSALYLCASSLDAGEGTQYFGPGTRLTVL.

The chain recombines TRBV29-1 with TRBJ1-2; TRBD1 matches at 7 bases. V lost 6 bases, J lost 4 bases, and 5 bases stayed unmatched. Germline CDR1 SQVTM, CDR2 ANQGSEA. The CDR3 runs to 12 residues. The CDR3 nucleotides are TGCAGCGTCGTGACAGGGCTCTATGGCTACACCTTC. Protein: CSVVTGLYGYTF.

The genes are TRBV9 and TRBJ2-1; D is ambiguous. The CDR3 has 15 amino acids. V dropped 4 bases and J dropped 4 bases, with 15 bases sitting between them. CDR1 and CDR2 (germline): SGDLS, YYNGEE. The CDR3 protein is CASSSDGSMYNEQFF. CDR3 bases: TGTGCCAGCAGCTCAGACGGGTCTATGTACAATGAGCAGTTCTTC. Complete variable domain (other parts from reference TRBV9 and TRBJ2-1): DSGVTQTPKHLITATGQRVTLRCSPRSGDLSVYWYQQSLDQGLQFLIQYYNGEERAKGNILERFSAQQFPDLHSELNLSSLELGDSALYFCASSSDGSMYNEQFFGPGTRLTVL.

The chain is built from TRBV7-3 and TRBJ2-3; 7 nucleotides agree with TRBD2. The V gene's germline CDR1 is SGHTA and CDR2 FQGTGA. Trimming took 0 bases from V and 4 from J; bases not matched to a gene: 4. The CDR3 has 15 residues. CDR3 DNA: TGTGCCAGCAGCTTAACGGGGGGGATCGCAGATACGCAGTATTTT. This gives the protein CASSLTGGIADTQYF.

The table lists this clonotype with a few counts. This chain links TRBV4-1 with TRBJ1-5, with TRBD1 matching 7 bases. The trim removed 0 bases at V and 3 bases at J, leaving 2 bases unmatched. Germline V gene lookup returns CDR1 MGHRA and CDR2 YSYEKL. This CDR3 contains 15 residues. The CDR3 sequence: CASSQEGQYNQPQHF. The CDR3, as DNA: TGCGCCAGCAGCCAAGAGGGACAGTACAATCAGCCCCAGCATTTT.

The sample holds many counts of this clonotype. The chain recombines TRBV20-1 with TRBJ2-5; 8 bases fit TRBD1. V shed 6 bases, J shed 5 bases, and the junction held 11 bases outside the gene matches. Looked up from germline, CDR1 is DFQATT and CDR2 is SNEGSKA (reference sequence). CDR3 length: 14 amino acids. CDR3 coding DNA: TGCAGTGCCCCCACGGACAGGGAATGGGAGACCCAGTACTTC. This encodes CSAPTDREWETQYF.

This chain joins TRBV5-1 and TRBJ1-4; the D gene is possibly TRBD1 (5 bases). Germline V gene data show CDR1 as SGHRS and CDR2 as YFSETQ. The CDR3 runs 16 residues. The V and J ends lost 4 bases and 5 bases respectively, with 18 bases between them. CDR3 sequence (DNA): TGCGCCAGCAGCGTACGGGGGAGTCAGTCAAATGAAAAACTGTTTTTT. Its translation: CASSVRGSQSNEKLFF.

As DNA, the CDR3 is TGCAGTGCCGGAACTAGCGGTTTCACCGGGGAGCTGTTTTTT. As protein: CSAGTSGFTGELFF. V is TRBV20-1 and J is TRBJ2-2; TRBD2 agrees at 8 bases. CDR1 is DFQATT, CDR2 SNEGSKA, per germline (reference sequence). This CDR3 region has 14 residues. The J segment lost 4 bases and the V segment lost 6 bases, leaving 7 bases of the junction unmatched.

The V gene is TRBV6-6, the J gene TRBJ2-1; D might be TRBD1 (6 bases). V lost 0 bases, J lost 7 bases, and 16 bases lay in between. The CDR3 loop spans 16 amino acids. Germline values: CDR1 MNHNY, CDR2 SVGAGI (reference sequence). The CDR3 region is CASSYSQGLRSNEQFF. DNA of the CDR3: TGTGCCAGCAGTTACTCGCAGGGGCTTCGGTCAAATGAGCAGTTCTTC.

This clonotype was picked up a small number of times. Written as DNA, the CDR3 is TGTGCCAGCAACGAGATAGGGGGCAAAGACACTGAAGCTTTCTTT. It translates to CASNEIGGKDTEAFF. The chain couples TRBV27 to TRBJ1-1; 7 bases align to TRBD1. Germline loops: CDR1 MNHEY, CDR2 SMNVEV (reference sequence). The trim removed 7 bases at V and 3 bases at J, leaving 11 bases unmatched. The CDR3 runs 15 residues.